This section outlines one TCR beta chain sequence together with its context. Which antigen it targets is not known. Base quality data are lacking; no much larger clone is found one base away. Using the deep immunoSEQ assay, multiplex PCR amplified TCR CDR3 regions from genomic DNA. Extracted genomic DNA from each cell subset was spread evenly across all wells of several immunoSEQ 96-well plates, with each plate serving as a replicate. For sorted subsets, about 210 ng of genomic DNA, equivalent to 25,000 to 35,000 T cell genomes, went into each replicate PCR. Purified libraries were quantified with a Qubit 3.0 fluorometer, sized on a Bioanalyzer 2100, and re-quantified with the KAPA Library Quantification kit. A separate single-read 150-cycle Illumina NextSeq 550 flow cell was used to sequence each immunoSEQ 96-well plate. The authors' pipeline ran thus. Because the immunoSEQ output included only junctional sequences and no quality scores, the filtering could not be the same as the filtering used for full-length reads. Sequences were annotated with PyIR, a Python wrapper for IgBLAST v1.9, using IMGT germline references to assign V/J genes and CDR3. Reads were filtered out if the reads had weak V/J assignments (E-value above 1e-6), no CDR3, stop codons, out-of-frame junctions, or ambiguous translated residues. V3J clonotypes were defined as sequences sharing the same inferred V gene, J gene, and CDR3 amino acid sequence. Percentage overlap between repertoires was calculated by dividing the number of shared unique clonotypes by the size of the smaller repertoire. Repertoire richness was assessed with RTK rarefaction, the Chao1 estimator, and Recon v2.1 estimates of unobserved clonotypes. OLGA was used to compute generation probabilities for all TCRbeta clonotypes that the gDNA method yielded from a handful of donors. Sourced from immuneACCESS, this table was stored by TCRdb with only in-frame sequences that have V and J called. A share of the clones is absent; for the studies checked, an unresolved V gene accounts for under half, and the remainder has no known explanation. The D gene and trimming were derived from the DNA, and the V and J assignments and clone size from that table. The table for this sample lists some 1,400,000 clones; 96% of them were counted only once. The top ten constitute more than 0.9% of the sample.

CDR1 is given as WSHSY and CDR2 as SAAADI, both from the germline V gene. The CDR3 runs 15 amino acids, cysteine and phenylalanine included. Of the read, only the CDR3 DNA is kept; its 45 bases are in frame from base 1. Trimming costs V 8 bases and J 3 bases, and their ends lie 17 bases apart. The sample comes from a study of shared clonotypes between healthy human individuals (TCRdb year 2020). Some background on the complete study: A couple of women and three men aged 18 to 49 years were included in the cohort. For each donor, three plates each were used for CD4 naive and CD4 memory, two plates were used for CD8 naive, and one plate was used for CD8 memory. To estimate repertoire size and how much clonotype sharing occurs between individuals, the study deeply sequenced the blood TCR repertoires of 4 to 6 healthy adults. To increase sequencing depth and limit assay-specific biases, TCR repertoire library preparation and sequencing were carried out by different laboratories using diverse techniques. Per donor, leukapheresis produced somewhere between about 0.94 and 9 billion PBMCs. The study at large found these results: Sharing across a few donors was observed for 5% to 6.5% of naive CD4, 3.5% of naive CD8, 2% to 2.5% of memory CD4, and roughly 0.4% of memory CD8 clonotypes. Estimated clonotype richness was generally larger for naive than for memory subsets. Pairwise subsampling indicated that sequencing depth was expected to affect the degree of clonotype sharing among donors. Even with the large sequencing depth, rarefaction of the sorted-subset datasets indicated that sequencing was incomplete. Sampling was restricted to blood, and TCR repertoires in tissues likely differ from the TCR repertoires found in blood. The genetic and exposure-history diversity represented was limited by the small number of donors. Compared with non-shared clonotypes, the clonotypes found in all four sorted-subset donors had higher generation probabilities.

Healthy HIV-negative adults with no recently reported acute infections or vaccinations were included as donors. Every donor was a Caucasian adult residing in Nashville, Tennessee, USA. Magnetic negative selection was used to enrich CD4+ T cells, after which naive cells were positively selected on CD45RA and the negative fraction became the memory subset. Blood was collected by leukapheresis, and PBMCs were isolated by Ficoll-Histopaque density gradient centrifugation and then cryopreserved in liquid nitrogen vapor phase. Purity and quantity of every magnetically sorted T cell population were checked by analytical flow cytometry. Each sorted fraction had its genomic DNA isolated and then quantified by UV absorbance on a Nanodrop 2000c.

The sequence joins TRBV10-2 to TRBJ1-5; too little of a D gene remains to name it. This sequence was found in a man aged 25-45 years in good health. Sample: naive CD4+ T cells sorted from blood. The cell subset or site label on this specimen signifies: CD45RA+ positively selected. The CDR3 protein: CASHRRWGNNQPQHF. DNA sequence: TGCGCCAGCCACCGTCGATGGGGTAACAATCAGCCCCAGCATTTT.